Only one count was recorded for the clone carrying this T cell receptor (beta chain). V was clipped by 4 bases and J by 1 base; unmatched bases: 10. From germline, CDR1 is SGHRS and CDR2 YFSETQ. The CDR3 totals 17 residues. This record belongs to a study of blood T cell repertoires in COVID-19. In the study overall: The United States, Italy and Spain were the sources of the acute and convalescent COVID-19 samples.

Produced via immunoSEQ multiplex PCR; TCRdb's table is partial and in-frame only. The sample consists of fewer than 200,000 clones, approximately 90% of them appearing once. Material for sequencing was peripheral blood. This TCR was sampled from a man younger than 30 who had recovered from COVID-19. The rearrangement links TRBV5-1 to TRBJ1-2; 10 nucleotides match TRBD1. The CDR3 is CASSPSTGGANNYGYTF. The CDR3 DNA is TGCGCCAGCAGCCCCTCGACAGGGGGCGCGAATAACTATGGCTACACCTTC. The full variable domain, its missing parts supplied by reference TRBV5-1 and TRBJ1-2, is KAGVTQTPRYLIKTRGQQVTLSCSPISGHRSVSWYQQTPGQGLQFLFEYFSETQRNKGNFPGRFSGRQFSNSRSEMNVSTLELGDSALYLCASSPSTGGANNYGYTFGSGTRLTVV.